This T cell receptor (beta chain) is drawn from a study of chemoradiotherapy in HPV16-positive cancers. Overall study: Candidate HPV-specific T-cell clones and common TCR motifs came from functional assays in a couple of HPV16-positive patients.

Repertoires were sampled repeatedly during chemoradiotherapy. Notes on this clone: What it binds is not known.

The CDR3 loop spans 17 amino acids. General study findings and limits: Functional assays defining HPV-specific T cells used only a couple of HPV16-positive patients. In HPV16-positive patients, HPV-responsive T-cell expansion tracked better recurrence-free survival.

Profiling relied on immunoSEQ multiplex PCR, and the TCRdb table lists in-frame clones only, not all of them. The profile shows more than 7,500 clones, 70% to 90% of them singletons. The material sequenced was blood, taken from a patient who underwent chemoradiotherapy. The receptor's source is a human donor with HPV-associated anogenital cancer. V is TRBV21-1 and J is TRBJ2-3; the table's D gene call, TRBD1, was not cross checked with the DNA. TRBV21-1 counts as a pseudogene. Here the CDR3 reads CASSNWDRGAYTDTQYF. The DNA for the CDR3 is TGTGCCAGCAGCAATTGGGACAGGGGAGCGTACACAGATACGCAGTATTTT.